This TCR beta chain was captured by sequencing in a study of CD8+ T cells in alopecia areata. After isolation, RNA underwent reverse transcription to generate cDNA as the sequencing template. Profiling relied on immunoSEQ multiplex PCR, and the TCRdb table lists in-frame clones only, not all of them. Of a few hundred thousand clones in the sample, about 62% were seen once. V lost 0 bases, J lost 0 bases, and 4 bases lay in between. CDR1 and CDR2 from the germline V gene are LGHNA and YSLEER. The CDR3 has 14 amino acids. The treatment: oral pan-JAK inhibitor, 5-10 mg twice daily. V is TRBV4-3 and J is TRBJ2-3; D is ambiguous. The sample was CD4+ T cells sorted from blood, taken at week 52, from a patient treated with tofacitinib. This TCR was recovered from a human donor with alopecia areata. DNA of the CDR3: TGCGCCAGCAGCCAAGATGTAAGCACAGATACGCAGTATTTT. Translating gives CASSQDVSTDTQYF.